The text below deals with one TCR beta chain. Its target is not known. The sample comes from a study of T cells after yellow fever vaccination. The wider study: In the case of low-cell-number fractions, SMART-Seq v4 Ultra Low Input was used for preparation. Findings and limits, study-wide: The study re-detected most primary-vaccination clones after the booster (96% CD4, approximately 87% CD8).

Germline V gene sequence: CDR1 SGHTA, CDR2 FQGTGA. V lost 4 bases, J lost 1 base, and 3 bases stayed unmatched. The CDR3 has 15 amino acids. By 5'RACE template switching, TCR cDNA was produced, with a universal primer site and UMIs added in the process. Using its own MiXCR run on the 5' RACE reads, TCRdb lists one record per CDR3 protein. The sample holds around 310,000 distinct CDR3 sequences, about 8.7% seen once. The sequenced sample was PBMCs, obtained on the day of the first yellow fever vaccination. The TCR comes from a man between 18 and 29 years old who received the YFV17D yellow fever vaccine. J is TRBJ2-3 and V is TRBV7-3; TRBD1 matches at 9 bases. The CDR3 sequence is CASSSRQGGTDTQYF. In DNA, the CDR3 is TGTGCCAGCAGCTCCCGACAGGGGGGCACAGATACGCAGTATTTT.